Below, one T cell receptor beta chain is given with its context. Its antigen has not been determined. Base qualities are not recorded, but no much larger clone differs from it by a single base. To prepare the library, 5' RACE was applied. The instrument was an Illumina HiSeq 2500. A second about 7 to 11 cycle PCR used a sample-barcoded 5' primer and a J-beta primer mix. A template-switch 5' adaptor carrying 12 random nucleotides introduced a unique molecular identifier onto each TCR beta cDNA molecule. Each sample yielded at least 2.5 million CDR3-containing paired-end reads. First-strand cDNA synthesis was performed from all RNA using the Mint cDNA synthesis kit, with priming by a TRBC-specific oligonucleotide. All cDNA was treated with uracil-DNA glycosylase and then went through a first 18-cycle PCR with the universal primers M1SS and BC2_uni_R. Processing in the source paper ran as follows. Normalization of each sample was performed by random selection of 1 million high-quality reads, each carrying a distinct molecular identifier. Reads with shared molecular identifiers were discarded instead of being binned into consensus sequences. MiTCR, run with a Q25 quality threshold and the strictest error-elimination algorithm, handled CDR3 identification, clonotype clustering and error correction. A nonparametric unseen species model with Euler transformation was used to estimate a lower bound on total TCR beta diversity. The public sequencing data were trimmed at Q25 with fastp and processed into clonotypes with MiXCR by TCRdb, which kept only in-frame beta chains. Merged by CDR3 protein, the rows form single entries marked with the most common genes and DNA. It is TCRdb's table, rather than the study itself, that gives the V and J calls and clone size. The sample records hundreds of thousands of distinct CDR3 sequences, 40% to 65% of which are singletons. The top ten constitute approximately 40% of the sample.

This sample was included in a study of blood T cells in healthy people across ages (dated by TCRdb to 2014 to 2015). In terms of the full investigation: In model experiments, roughly one uniquely barcoded TCR beta cDNA molecule per two T cells was captured by template switching. To track age-related changes in TCR beta repertoire diversity, the study relied on deep sequencing normalized with unique cDNA molecular identifiers. The donors were divided into four age groups: young (average about 15 years), middle-aged (about 39), aged (about 62) and long-lived (about 80). To avoid experimental bias, donors of different ages were spread randomly across the sequencing lanes. For two donors (one aged 18 to 29 and one aged 80 or older), the study analyzed two additional independent replicas of 1 million unique cDNA reads from the same blood draw.

The donors were some 36 Caucasian individuals from Russia, aged 6 to 90 years, who were systemically healthy. Around 10 milliliters of peripheral blood were drawn from each donor into EDTA-treated Vacutainer tubes. Ficoll-Paque density-gradient centrifugation was used to isolate PBMCs, with at least 6.5 million obtained per sample. Trizol reagent was used to extract total RNA from PBMCs, with at least 5.5 micrograms per sample. The percentages of naive CD45RAhigh/CD27high T cells were determined by flow cytometry on a PBMC aliquot from every donor. CDR1 MDHEN and CDR2 SYDVKM were looked up in the germline V gene. V has 5 bases trimmed and J has 5 bases trimmed; junction bases matching no gene number 10. Including the terminal cysteine and phenylalanine, the CDR3 comprises 17 residues. The only DNA kept is the CDR3, 51 bases in frame from the first base. General findings and caveats noted by the study authors: Estimates of total diversity from one million sequenced T cells were regarded as lower bounds and underestimates. There was a strong correlation between observed TCR beta diversity and the percentage of naive T cells measured by flow cytometry. Conclusive comparison of naive and antigen-experienced compartments was prevented by the profiling of bulk unsorted PBMCs. Because the CMV infection status of the donors was unknown, age-related changes in expanded clonotypes may potentially have been confounded. Observed TCR beta diversity per million T cells fell roughly linearly with age, and a significant reduction was already apparent by age roughly 40. Compared with the aged group, more naive CD4+ T cells, fewer expanded clones and increased TCR diversity were shown by the long-lived group, suggesting age selection.

What was sequenced was blood. The TCR originated in a man older than 75 in good health. Recombination connected TRBV28 to TRBJ2-3; TRBD2 lines up with 13 middle nucleotides. For the CDR3, the sequence is CASSPHQGLAGKDTQYF. The DNA sequence is as follows: TGTGCCAGCAGTCCCCACCAGGGACTAGCGGGGAAAGATACGCAGTATTTT.